One sample yielded the 19 T cell receptor beta chains listed below, sequenced in a study of PD-1 blockade in mismatch repair-deficient tumors. TCRdb keeps only in-frame clones here, not all; method: immunoSEQ multiplex PCR. This sample has 77,000 or so clones, with about four fifths found just once. The sample was peripheral blood, taken 44 weeks after starting pembrolizumab. The receptor set was obtained from an adult with mismatch repair-deficient cancer.

The chain employs TRBV2 and TRBJ1-1; D ambiguous. The germline V and J ends were trimmed by 2 bases and 1 base, with 5 bases remaining between them. This CDR3 is 13 amino acids long. Germline V gene lookup returns CDR1 SNHLY and CDR2 FYNNEI. The DNA of the CDR3 is TGTGCCAGCAGTGAACAGGAGAACACTGAAGCTTTCTTT. Translated: CASSEQENTEAFF. Based on the CDR3 plus reference TRBV2 and TRBJ1-1, the full variable domain is EPEVTQTPSHQVTQMGQEVILRCVPISNHLYFYWYRQILGQKVEFLVSFYNNEISEKSEIFDDQFSVERPDGSNFTLKIRSTKLEDSAMYFCASSEQENTEAFFGQGTRLTVV.

In its sample, this clone was seen a few times. J is TRBJ2-7 and V is TRBV7-9; D is possibly TRBD2 (6 bases). The germline V gene encodes CDR1 SEHNR and CDR2 FQNEAQ (reference sequence). The CDR3 has 11 amino acids. V lost 5 bases to trimming and J lost 4 bases, with 6 bases between them. This chain's CDR3 is CASSRGYEQYF. The CDR3 DNA is TGTGCCAGCAGCCGGGGGTACGAGCAGTACTTC.

The J gene is TRBJ1-1, the V gene TRBV19; D remains ambiguous. The CDR3 is 13 residues long. V was shortened by 6 bases and J by 1 base, with 9 bases between the two germline ends. Germline V CDR1 and CDR2: LNHDA, SQIVND (reference sequence). CDR3 protein: CASREGGNTEAFF. The CDR3 region has the DNA TGTGCCAGTAGGGAGGGAGGGAACACTGAAGCTTTCTTT. Full variable domain (remainder filled in from reference TRBV19 and TRBJ1-1): DGGITQSPKYLFRKEGQNVTLSCEQNLNHDAMYWYRQDPGQGLRLIYYSQIVNDFQKGDIAEGYSVSREKKESFPLTVTSAQKNPTAFYLCASREGGNTEAFFGQGTRLTVV.

The chain joins TRBV6-5 to TRBJ2-7; D remains ambiguous. V was cut by 0 bases and J by 3 bases, with 12 bases left in between. Germline-derived CDR1 and CDR2 are MNHEY and SVGAGI. The length of the CDR3 is 15 residues. The DNA of the CDR3 is TGTGCCAGCAGTTACTCAGGGTCAGCCCTCTACGAGCAGTACTTC. Amino acids: CASSYSGSALYEQYF.

The chain employs TRBV19 and TRBJ2-6; TRBD1 or TRBD2 may be the D gene (5 bases each). Germline V gene lookup returns CDR1 LNHDA and CDR2 SQIVND (reference sequence). V gave up 3 bases and J gave up 1 base, with 16 bases separating them. This CDR3 is built from 18 residues. Here the CDR3 reads CASSIDLRWGSGANVLTF. CDR3 nucleotides: TGTGCCAGTAGTATCGATTTACGGTGGGGGTCTGGGGCCAACGTCCTGACTTTC. The entire variable domain, with the rest obtained from reference TRBV19 and TRBJ2-6, is as follows: DGGITQSPKYLFRKEGQNVTLSCEQNLNHDAMYWYRQDPGQGLRLIYYSQIVNDFQKGDIAEGYSVSREKKESFPLTVTSAQKNPTAFYLCASSIDLRWGSGANVLTFGAGSRLTVL.

The CDR3 sequence is CASSLGTGGYEQYF. In DNA form, the CDR3 reads TGTGCCAGCAGCCTAGGGACAGGGGGATACGAGCAGTACTTC. The V call is TRBV2, the J call TRBJ2-7; TRBD1 matches at 11 bases. Per germline, CDR1 SNHLY and CDR2 FYNNEI. V gave up 6 bases and J gave up 4 bases; unmatched junction bases: 5. This CDR3 contains 14 residues.

CDR3 coding DNA: TGCAGCGTGCGACTAGCGGGGTTTGGCGAGCAGTACTTC. Translated, it gives CSVRLAGFGEQYF. The J gene is TRBJ2-7, the V gene TRBV29-1; 11 bases align to TRBD2. Germline-derived CDR1 and CDR2 are SQVTM and ANQGSEA. The ends lost 6 bases at V and 6 bases at J; junction bases unmatched: 7. There are 13 residues in the CDR3.

V usage is TRBV7-2 and J usage is TRBJ1-6, with a tentative D call TRBD1 (5 bases). Trimming cost V 3 bases and J 7 bases, with 7 bases left between them. There are 13 residues in the CDR3. Germline V lookup: CDR1 SGHTA, CDR2 FQGNSA. CDR3 nucleotides: TGTGCCAGCAGCTTTCAGGGAAATTCACCCCTCCACTTT. The encoded protein is CASSFQGNSPLHF.

The J gene is TRBJ2-5, the V gene TRBV21-1; the table's D call of TRBD2 was not tested on the DNA. TRBV21-1 is deemed a pseudogene. This CDR3 is 14 amino acids long. In nucleotides, the CDR3 is TGTGCCAGCAGCTCTCCGGACCCGGGGGAGACCCAGTACTTC. It specifies CASSSPDPGETQYF.

The chain employs TRBV5-1 and TRBJ2-1; 15 nucleotides match TRBD2. Germline V gene data show CDR1 as SGHRS and CDR2 as YFSETQ. Trimming took 4 bases from V and 8 from J; bases not matched to a gene: 7. The CDR3 runs to 16 residues. The CDR3 spells CASSAGLAGGRHEQFF. DNA for the CDR3: TGCGCCAGCAGCGCCGGACTAGCGGGAGGGCGACATGAGCAGTTCTTC. The full variable domain, rest sourced from reference TRBV5-1 and TRBJ2-1, is KAGVTQTPRYLIKTRGQQVTLSCSPISGHRSVSWYQQTPGQGLQFLFEYFSETQRNKGNFPGRFSGRQFSNSRSEMNVSTLELGDSALYLCASSAGLAGGRHEQFFGPGTRLTVL.

The chain links TRBV7-9 to TRBJ1-1; D uncertain. With 5 bases removed from V and 4 bases from J, the gap between germline ends came to 17 bases. The V gene's germline CDR1 is SEHNR and CDR2 FQNEAQ (reference sequence). The CDR3 sequence is 15 residues long. This CDR3 is CASSPLVPSGTEAFF. The CDR3 region has the DNA TGTGCCAGCAGCCCCCTCGTCCCCTCGGGCACTGAAGCTTTCTTT. Using reference TRBV7-9 and TRBJ1-1 for the parts outside the CDR3, the full variable domain is DTGVSQNPRHKITKRGQNVTFRCDPISEHNRLYWYRQTLGQGPEFLTYFQNEAQLEKSRLLSDRFSAERPKGSFSTLEIQRTEQGDSAMYLCASSPLVPSGTEAFFGQGTRLTVV.

This chain links TRBV7-2 with TRBJ2-7; D is unresolved. The CDR3 runs to 16 residues. V was trimmed by 4 bases and J by 0 bases, leaving 16 bases between them. CDR1 SGHTA and CDR2 FQGNSA come from the germline V gene. The CDR3 loop reads CASSSSSARHSYEQYF. DNA for the CDR3: TGTGCCAGCAGCTCATCAAGCGCGAGGCACTCCTACGAGCAGTACTTC.

The chain employs TRBV19 and TRBJ1-5, with D perhaps TRBD1 (5 bases). This CDR3 comprises 12 residues. Trimming shortened V by 5 bases and J by 6 bases, and 8 bases separated the two germline ends. Germline CDR1 and CDR2: LNHDA and SQIVND (reference sequence). This chain's CDR3 is CASSEGAQPQHF. The CDR3 DNA sequence: TGTGCCAGTAGTGAAGGGGCTCAGCCCCAGCATTTT.

This chain links TRBV28 with TRBJ1-1; TRBD1 agrees at 7 bases. The germline CDR1 and CDR2 sequences are MDHEN and SYDVKM. This CDR3 is built from 17 residues. Trimming at V came to 2 bases and at J to 1 base, leaving 10 bases not matched to a gene. CDR3 sequence: CASSLGGGWGGNTEAFF. The CDR3 region has the DNA TGTGCCAGCAGTTTAGGAGGGGGCTGGGGTGGGAACACTGAAGCTTTCTTT.

There are a few counts of this clone. CDR3 DNA: TGTGCCAGCAGAGAGGGGACTAGTCACACCGGGGAGCTGTTTTTT. Its translation is CASREGTSHTGELFF. The chain recombines TRBV6-4 with TRBJ2-2; 8 bases line up with TRBD2. The V gene end was trimmed by 6 bases and the J gene end by 3 bases; junction bases not matched to a gene: 6. The CDR3 length is 15 residues. Germline V gene sequence: CDR1 MRHNA, CDR2 SNTAGT.

The chain couples TRBV5-6 to TRBJ1-1, with D possibly TRBD1 on 6 matching bases. Looked up from germline, CDR1 is SGHDT and CDR2 is YYEEEE. This CDR3 has 13 amino acids. Trimming took off 4 bases at V and 5 bases at J, with 12 bases between the two ends. The CDR3 is CASSIQGRTEAFF. The CDR3 region has the DNA TGTGCCAGCAGCATCCAGGGGCGGACTGAAGCTTTCTTT.

The chain recombines TRBV9 with TRBJ1-1, with D perhaps TRBD1 (6 bases). The CDR3 totals 14 residues. Trimming removed 0 bases at V and 5 bases at J, with 11 bases between. Germline CDR1 SGDLS, CDR2 YYNGEE. The CDR3 DNA reads as TGTGCCAGCAGCGTAGTGGGGGCGGGGACTGAAGCTTTCTTT. The encoded protein is CASSVVGAGTEAFF.

This chain's CDR3 is CASSYAGNQPQHF. The CDR3 DNA follows: TGTGCCAGCAGTTACGCAGGGAATCAGCCCCAGCATTTT. J is TRBJ1-5 and V is TRBV6-5; D may be TRBD1 (5 bases). This CDR3 is 13 amino acids long. Per the germline V gene, CDR1 is MNHEY and CDR2 is SVGAGI. V was pared by 2 bases and J by 4 bases, with 6 bases between.

The chain has TRBV5-8 and TRBJ2-1; D gene ambiguous. CDR1 SGHTS and CDR2 YDEGEE come from the germline V gene. The CDR3 spans 13 residues. Trimming cost V 5 bases and J 8 bases, with 14 bases left between them. DNA of the CDR3: TGTGCCAGCAGATCGCCCCTTTGGGATGAGCAGTTCTTC. Its protein is CASRSPLWDEQFF.